This T cell receptor (beta chain) was retrieved from a study of regulatory T cells in long-lasting Graves disease. Libraries of TCR beta came from iRepertoire HTBI primers plus Arm-PCR of CDR3 regions. TCRdb reprocessed the multiplex PCR reads with MiXCR, giving one entry per CDR3 protein. The profile covers roughly 610,000 distinct CDR3 sequences, with about 16% appearing a single time and approximately 12% taken by the ten largest. The time point denotes: newly diagnosed GD, antithyroid drugs for less than 3 months. PBMCs provided the RNA from which the TCR library was made. Trimming shortened V by 5 bases and J by 1 base, and 9 bases separated the two germline ends. The CDR3 has 14 residues. The germline CDR1 and CDR2 sequences are LGHDT and YNNKEL (reference sequence). These data also formed part of another study, on T cells in Graves' hyperthyroidism and ophthalmopathy. This second study notes: The HTBI set primed first-round TCR CDR3 RT-PCR.

The starting material was peripheral blood mononuclear cells (PBMCs), obtained at new diagnosis, from a patient treated with antithyroid drugs. The receptor's source is a young man with Graves disease. The genes are TRBV3-1 and TRBJ1-5, with D uncertain. CDR3 bases: TGTGCCAGCAGCGAAGCCGACAGCAATCAGCCCCAGCATTTT. It encodes CASSEADSNQPQHF.